These 8 T cell receptor beta chains originate from one sample sequenced in a study of blood T cell repertoires in COVID-19. Libraries were prepared by immunoSEQ multiplex PCR; TCRdb keeps only in-frame clonotypes and omits some of them. Among approximately 53,000 clones listed, about 83% were seen once. Sample: peripheral blood. The receptors stem from a man aged 35 to 55 with acute or convalescent COVID-19.

The J gene is TRBJ1-4, the V gene TRBV6-1; D is undetermined. Germline V gene lookup returns CDR1 MNHNS and CDR2 SASEGT. Trimming removed 2 bases from V and 8 bases from J, with 9 bases in between. CDR3 length: 13 amino acids. CDR3 DNA sequence: TGTGCCAGCAGTGAATTCTGGCAGGAAAAACTGTTTTTT. This gives the protein CASSEFWQEKLFF.

The chain couples TRBV30 to TRBJ1-3; 8 bases align to TRBD1. The CDR3 is 13 residues long. The V gene end was trimmed by 5 bases and the J gene end by 6 bases; junction bases not matched to a gene: 6. The V gene's germline CDR1 is GTSNPN and CDR2 SVGIG (reference sequence). The CDR3, as DNA: TGTGCCTGGGACAGGGGCATTTTAAACACCATATATTTT. It translates to CAWDRGILNTIYF.

The chain recombines TRBV5-1 with TRBJ1-2; unclear D gene. The ends were cut back, 3 bases at V and 6 bases at J, with 15 bases in the middle. The CDR3 consists of 14 residues. CDR1 is SGHRS and CDR2 is YFSETQ in the germline V gene. CDR3 residues: CASSSPGYLDGYTF. CDR3 bases: TGCGCCAGCAGCTCGCCGGGATACTTGGATGGCTACACCTTC.

V and J are TRBV28 and TRBJ2-7, with TRBD2 matching 7 bases. The germline gives CDR1 MDHEN, CDR2 SYDVKM. The CDR3 spans 13 residues. The junction had 5 bases not matched to a gene; V was cut back by 7 bases and J by 2 bases. CDR3 amino acids: CASTETSTYEQYF. The CDR3, as DNA: TGTGCCAGCACGGAGACTAGCACCTACGAGCAGTACTTC.

A few counts support this clone. V gene TRBV7-2 combines with J gene TRBJ1-5, with a tentative D call TRBD1 (5 bases). The CDR3 consists of 15 residues. Germline V CDR1 and CDR2: SGHTA, FQGNSA. V lost 1 base and J 9 bases, leaving 16 bases between the germline ends. In nucleotides, the CDR3 is TGTGCCAGCAGCTTAGAGTCCGGGGGGGGGAGGCCCCAGCATTTT. Protein: CASSLESGGGRPQHF.

The V and J genes are TRBV5-1 and TRBJ1-2; D is unclear. The germline gives CDR1 SGHRS, CDR2 YFSETQ. Trimming pared 0 bases from V and 4 bases from J, leaving 13 bases between. The CDR3 loop spans 15 amino acids. CDR3 nucleotide sequence: TGCGCCAGCAGCTTGGCCTCTGGCCTTGGCTATGGCTACACCTTC. Its protein is CASSLASGLGYGYTF.

The J gene is TRBJ1-1, the V gene TRBV29-1; the D gene is possibly TRBD1 (5 bases). Trimming left V 6 bases short and J 3 bases short, with 17 bases between. CDR3 length: 14 amino acids. Germline values: CDR1 SQVTM, CDR2 ANQGSEA. In DNA, the CDR3 is TGCAGCGTACCCCTCGGGGGTTTGGACACTGAAGCTTTCTTT. Translated: CSVPLGGLDTEAFF. Full variable domain (remainder filled in from reference TRBV29-1 and TRBJ1-1): SAVISQKPSRDICQRGTSLTIQCQVDSQVTMMFWYRQQPGQSLTLIATANQGSEATYESGFVIDKFPISRPNLTFSTLTVSNMSPEDSSIYLCSVPLGGLDTEAFFGQGTRLTVV.

The chain has TRBV27 and TRBJ1-4, with D possibly being TRBD1 (5 bases). V dropped 5 bases and J dropped 6 bases, with 16 bases sitting between them. CDR1 MNHEY and CDR2 SMNVEV come from the germline V gene (reference sequence). This CDR3 region has 15 residues. The CDR3 loop reads CASSPQGLGYEKLFF. For the CDR3, the DNA is TGTGCCAGCAGTCCCCAGGGTTTGGGGTATGAAAAACTGTTTTTT.